These 3 T cell receptor beta chains came from one sample sequenced in a study of cytomegalovirus exposure and HLA in healthy donors. A multiplex PCR was run with 60 Vbeta primers and 13 Jbeta primers. Sequencing was performed with immunoSEQ multiplex PCR; in TCRdb, only in-frame clones are kept and a portion is missing. The sample carries roughly 160,000 clones, roughly 73% recorded once. Sequencing used PBMCs. These receptors were collected from a woman in her forties in good health and CMV-seropositive.

The rearrangement joins TRBV7-9 to TRBJ2-3; 11 nucleotides align to TRBD2. Germline V CDR1 and CDR2: SEHNR, FQNEAQ (reference sequence). V shed 4 bases and J 0 bases; nucleotides not matched to a gene: 0. This CDR3 region has 15 residues. CDR3 coding DNA: TGTGCCAGCAGCTGGACTAGCGGGAGCACAGATACGCAGTATTTT. As protein: CASSWTSGSTDTQYF.

This clone was observed a handful of times. The V gene is TRBV2, the J gene TRBJ2-2, with D possibly TRBD1 on 5 matching bases. CDR3 length equals 12 residues. Trimming stripped 7 bases from V and 4 bases from J, with 7 bases between. In germline, CDR1 is SNHLY, CDR2 FYNNEI. The CDR3 DNA reads as TGTGCCAGCAAGCAGGGCACCGGGGAGCTGTTTTTT. It codes for CASKQGTGELFF.

The rearrangement links TRBV30 to TRBJ2-1; TRBD2 matches 13 bases. The CDR3 is made up of 14 amino acids. Germline CDR1 GTSNPN, CDR2 SVGIG (reference sequence). V lost 3 bases and J lost 6; bases outside the gene matches: 2. CDR3 DNA sequence: TGTGCCTGGAGAACTAGCGGGAGGGGCAATGAGCAGTTCTTC. It codes for CAWRTSGRGNEQFF. The variable domain in full, completed from reference TRBV30 and TRBJ2-1, reads SQTIHQWPATLVQPVGSPLSLECTVEGTSNPNLYWYRQAAGRGLQLLFYSVGIGQISSEVPQNLSASRPQDRQFILSSKKLLLSDSGFYLCAWRTSGRGNEQFFGPGTRLTVL.